One and the same sample provided the 2 T cell receptor beta chains below, sequenced in a study of siplizumab effects on memory and regulatory T cells. Method: immunoSEQ multiplex PCR; TCRdb's copy keeps in-frame clones and lacks some. The data show 100,000 or so clones, around 90% seen once. The sample taken for sequencing was CD4+ T cells sorted from blood. These receptors were taken from a human donor in good health. Some clones in this sample may be carry-over from other donors' samples.

The V and J genes are TRBV6-6 and TRBJ2-1; 8 bases align to TRBD1. V trimming: 5 bases; J trimming: 3 bases; junction bases outside the gene matches: 6. Germline V gives CDR1 MNHNY, CDR2 SVGAGI (reference sequence). The CDR3 spans 15 residues. The CDR3: CASSHPGQGYNEQFF. The CDR3 nucleotides are TGTGCCAGCAGTCACCCCGGACAGGGCTACAATGAGCAGTTCTTC.

This chain joins TRBV5-1 and TRBJ2-1; no clear D gene. This CDR3 comprises 16 residues. Between the trimmed V and J ends, which lost 0 bases and 6 bases, there was a span of 16 bases. The germline V gene encodes CDR1 SGHRS and CDR2 YFSETQ. The CDR3 sequence: CASSLAAQELANEQFF. The CDR3 coding sequence is TGCGCCAGCAGCTTGGCCGCTCAGGAGCTCGCCAATGAGCAGTTCTTC.